Listed below are T cell receptor beta chains from one sample, sequenced in a study of identical twins. TCRdb fed the 5' RACE reads into MiXCR, producing one record per CDR3 protein. This table holds around 650,000 distinct CDR3 sequences, roughly 7.1% found once. The sample was also reused in another study, on yellow fever vaccine responses in identical twins.

Sequenced input: PBMCs. The origin of the receptors is a woman between 18 and 30 years old in good health. Each CDR3 is given with its conserved first and last residue. Fields, in order: D gene, J gene, V gene, clone size, CDR3 protein, CDR3 DNA. A D gene is named only where the DNA matches it firmly. The size of a clone is reported for some rows only, either as once, few or many, or as a class for expanded clones.

d_call: TRBD1
j_call: TRBJ2-5
v_call: TRBV4-1
clone_size: -
cdr3_aa: CASSQVVRGHETQYF
cdr3_nt: TGCGCCAGCAGCCAAGTTGTTAGGGGGCACGAGACCCAGTACTTC

d_call: -
j_call: TRBJ2-5
v_call: TRBV19
clone_size: -
cdr3_aa: CASSNLLGTQETQYF
cdr3_nt: TGTGCCAGTAGTAACCTTCTGGGGACCCAAGAGACCCAGTACTTC

d_call: TRBD1
j_call: TRBJ1-1
v_call: TRBV5-6
clone_size: -
cdr3_aa: CASSLWDRGWKNTEAFF
cdr3_nt: TGTGCCAGCAGCTTATGGGACAGGGGATGGAAGAACACTGAAGCTTTCTTT

d_call: -
j_call: TRBJ2-1
v_call: TRBV7-2
clone_size: many
cdr3_aa: CASSLGPDSSYNEQFF
cdr3_nt: TGTGCCAGCAGCTTAGGTCCCGATAGCTCCTACAATGAGCAGTTCTTC

d_call: -
j_call: TRBJ2-7
v_call: TRBV5-1
clone_size: -
cdr3_aa: CASIEEDRGEQYF
cdr3_nt: TGCGCCAGCATTGAGGAGGACCGGGGCGAGCAGTACTTC

d_call: TRBD1
j_call: TRBJ1-2
v_call: TRBV2
clone_size: many
cdr3_aa: CASSSGQGGYGYTF
cdr3_nt: TGTGCCAGCAGCTCGGGACAGGGTGGCTATGGCTACACCTTC

d_call: TRBD2
j_call: TRBJ2-5
v_call: TRBV4-2
clone_size: many
cdr3_aa: CASSQVSGGYQETQYF
cdr3_nt: TGTGCCAGCAGCCAGGTTAGCGGGGGATATCAAGAGACCCAGTACTTC

d_call: TRBD1
j_call: TRBJ2-2
v_call: TRBV5-6
clone_size: many
cdr3_aa: CASNPTGGNTGELFF
cdr3_nt: TGTGCCAGCAACCCGACAGGGGGAAACACCGGGGAGCTGTTTTTT

d_call: TRBD1
j_call: TRBJ1-2
v_call: TRBV4-1
clone_size: many
cdr3_aa: CASSQAGQGANYGYTF
cdr3_nt: TGCGCCAGCAGCCAAGCGGGACAGGGAGCTAACTATGGCTACACCTTC

d_call: TRBD1
j_call: TRBJ2-7
v_call: TRBV29-1
clone_size: few
cdr3_aa: CSVDRGFGGQYF
cdr3_nt: TGCAGCGTGGACAGGGGATTCGGAGGGCAGTACTTC

d_call: -
j_call: TRBJ1-6
v_call: TRBV5-1
clone_size: -
cdr3_aa: CASSLEAISYNSPLHF
cdr3_nt: TGCGCCAGCAGCTTGGAAGCTATCTCCTATAATTCACCCCTCCACTTT

d_call: -
j_call: TRBJ2-3
v_call: TRBV10-3
clone_size: few
cdr3_aa: CASTITGTVDTDTQYF
cdr3_nt: TGTGCCAGCACTATTACAGGTACAGTCGACACAGATACGCAGTATTTT

d_call: -
j_call: TRBJ2-1
v_call: TRBV7-6
clone_size: -
cdr3_aa: CASSFGGSVNEQFF
cdr3_nt: TGTGCCAGCAGTTTCGGTGGCAGTGTCAATGAGCAGTTCTTC

d_call: -
j_call: TRBJ2-3
v_call: TRBV20-1
clone_size: few
cdr3_aa: CSASPAAEEADTQYF
cdr3_nt: TGCAGTGCTAGCCCAGCCGCCGAGGAGGCAGATACGCAGTATTTT

d_call: TRBD1
j_call: TRBJ1-1
v_call: TRBV20-1
clone_size: many
cdr3_aa: CSGRLGTANTEAFF
cdr3_nt: TGCAGTGGAAGGCTGGGGACAGCGAACACTGAAGCTTTCTTT

d_call: -
j_call: TRBJ2-5
v_call: TRBV16
clone_size: few
cdr3_aa: CASSRGQTYQETQYF
cdr3_nt: TGTGCCAGCAGCCGCGGACAGACGTACCAAGAGACCCAGTACTTC

d_call: -
j_call: TRBJ2-7
v_call: TRBV7-2
clone_size: few
cdr3_aa: CASRLHSYEQYF
cdr3_nt: TGTGCCAGCCGGTTACACTCCTACGAGCAGTACTTC

d_call: TRBD1
j_call: TRBJ2-7
v_call: TRBV6-5
clone_size: few
cdr3_aa: CASSYLTTGQGIYEQYF
cdr3_nt: TGTGCCAGCAGTTACTTAACGACGGGACAGGGGATTTACGAGCAGTACTTC

d_call: -
j_call: TRBJ1-2
v_call: TRBV6-5
clone_size: -
cdr3_aa: CATGGTLYGYTF
cdr3_nt: TGTGCCACGGGCGGGACACTTTATGGCTACACCTTC

d_call: -
j_call: TRBJ1-5
v_call: TRBV3-1
clone_size: few
cdr3_aa: CASSQEGRGAQPQHF
cdr3_nt: TGTGCCAGCAGCCAAGAAGGACGGGGGGCTCAGCCCCAGCATTTT

d_call: -
j_call: TRBJ2-1
v_call: TRBV24-1
clone_size: few
cdr3_aa: CATSAPVQESSYNEQFF
cdr3_nt: TGTGCCACCAGTGCCCCCGTACAGGAGAGCTCCTACAATGAGCAGTTCTTC

d_call: -
j_call: TRBJ2-1
v_call: TRBV4-1
clone_size: few
cdr3_aa: CASSPAGLNYNEQFF
cdr3_nt: TGCGCCAGCAGCCCGGCGGGGCTAAACTACAATGAGCAGTTCTTC

d_call: -
j_call: TRBJ1-1
v_call: TRBV20-1
clone_size: few
cdr3_aa: CSANPHGAPNTEAFF
cdr3_nt: TGCAGTGCTAACCCGCATGGCGCTCCGAACACTGAAGCTTTCTTT

d_call: -
j_call: TRBJ1-4
v_call: TRBV7-9
clone_size: many
cdr3_aa: CASSQYATNEKLFF
cdr3_nt: TGTGCCAGCAGCCAGTATGCGACTAATGAAAAACTGTTTTTT

d_call: TRBD2
j_call: TRBJ2-1
v_call: TRBV15
clone_size: -
cdr3_aa: CATTHISGSRYNEQFF
cdr3_nt: TGTGCCACCACCCATATTAGCGGGAGCCGATACAACGAGCAGTTCTTC

d_call: -
j_call: TRBJ2-2
v_call: TRBV5-1
clone_size: -
cdr3_aa: CASSSLTGPGELFF
cdr3_nt: TGCGCCAGCAGCTCACTAACCGGTCCCGGGGAGCTGTTTTTT

d_call: TRBD2
j_call: TRBJ2-3
v_call: TRBV28
clone_size: many
cdr3_aa: CASSLEAYRTSGPGSTDTQYF
cdr3_nt: TGTGCCAGCAGTTTAGAGGCATATAGGACTAGCGGGCCAGGGAGCACAGATACGCAGTATTTT

d_call: -
j_call: TRBJ2-2
v_call: TRBV5-1
clone_size: many
cdr3_aa: CASSWGPDTGELFF
cdr3_nt: TGCGCCAGCAGCTGGGGCCCGGACACCGGGGAGCTGTTTTTT

d_call: TRBD1
j_call: TRBJ2-4
v_call: TRBV4-2
clone_size: -
cdr3_aa: CASSPGTGQGIVLQYF
cdr3_nt: TGTGCCAGCAGCCCGGGTACGGGACAGGGGATAGTACTTCAGTACTTC

d_call: -
j_call: TRBJ2-3
v_call: TRBV20-1
clone_size: few
cdr3_aa: CSARQGKVIDTQYF
cdr3_nt: TGCAGTGCTAGACAGGGGAAAGTTATAGATACGCAGTATTTT

d_call: -
j_call: TRBJ1-1
v_call: TRBV12-3/TRBV12-4
clone_size: many
cdr3_aa: CASSLVQAMNTEAFF
cdr3_nt: TGTGCCAGCAGTTTAGTACAGGCAATGAACACTGAAGCTTTCTTT

d_call: TRBD2
j_call: TRBJ2-7
v_call: TRBV12-3/TRBV12-4
clone_size: many
cdr3_aa: CASSPRTSGRGYEQYF
cdr3_nt: TGTGCCAGCAGTCCGCGGACTAGCGGGAGAGGTTACGAGCAGTACTTC

d_call: -
j_call: TRBJ1-1
v_call: TRBV11-1
clone_size: many
cdr3_aa: CASSFRHSSNTEAFF
cdr3_nt: TGTGCCAGCAGCTTTAGGCACAGTTCGAACACTGAAGCTTTCTTT

d_call: -
j_call: TRBJ1-5
v_call: TRBV6-1
clone_size: -
cdr3_aa: CASSDRISNQPQHF
cdr3_nt: TGTGCCAGCAGTGACCGGATAAGCAATCAGCCCCAGCATTTT

d_call: TRBD2
j_call: TRBJ2-3
v_call: TRBV7-8
clone_size: -
cdr3_aa: CASSSGLALGQGTQYF
cdr3_nt: TGTGCCAGCAGCTCAGGACTAGCGCTGGGCCAGGGTACGCAGTATTTT

d_call: -
j_call: TRBJ2-5
v_call: TRBV28
clone_size: few
cdr3_aa: CASSETGSVQETQYF
cdr3_nt: TGTGCCAGCAGTGAGACGGGGTCCGTGCAAGAGACCCAGTACTTC

d_call: TRBD2
j_call: TRBJ2-1
v_call: TRBV28
clone_size: -
cdr3_aa: CASRAASGRTYNEQFF
cdr3_nt: TGTGCCAGCAGAGCCGCTAGCGGGCGAACTTACAATGAGCAGTTCTTC

d_call: -
j_call: TRBJ2-1
v_call: TRBV6-1
clone_size: -
cdr3_aa: CASNDGGREGGNEQFF
cdr3_nt: TGTGCCAGCAATGACGGCGGCAGAGAGGGGGGCAATGAGCAGTTCTTC

d_call: TRBD1
j_call: TRBJ2-1
v_call: TRBV13
clone_size: -
cdr3_aa: CASSTHTGGPYNEQFF
cdr3_nt: TGTGCCAGCAGCACCCATACAGGGGGTCCCTACAATGAGCAGTTCTTC

d_call: TRBD1
j_call: TRBJ1-4
v_call: TRBV12-3/TRBV12-4
clone_size: -
cdr3_aa: CASKLGTGPNEKLFF
cdr3_nt: TGTGCCAGCAAATTGGGGACAGGGCCAAATGAAAAACTGTTTTTT

d_call: -
j_call: TRBJ2-3
v_call: TRBV7-9
clone_size: many
cdr3_aa: CASSLGVTGTDTQYF
cdr3_nt: TGTGCCAGCAGCTTGGGGGTCACGGGCACAGATACGCAGTATTTT

d_call: -
j_call: TRBJ2-3
v_call: TRBV5-1
clone_size: many
cdr3_aa: CASSWQGLVTDTQYF
cdr3_nt: TGCGCCAGCAGCTGGCAGGGTCTCGTCACAGATACGCAGTATTTT

d_call: -
j_call: TRBJ1-2
v_call: TRBV6-1
clone_size: -
cdr3_aa: CASSGPGPNYGYTF
cdr3_nt: TGTGCCAGCAGTGGGCCGGGACCTAACTATGGCTACACCTTC

d_call: -
j_call: TRBJ2-5
v_call: TRBV24-1
clone_size: -
cdr3_aa: CATSDQRTQRPETQYF
cdr3_nt: TGTGCCACCAGTGACCAAAGGACCCAACGGCCGGAGACCCAGTACTTC

d_call: TRBD1
j_call: TRBJ2-2
v_call: TRBV7-9
clone_size: few
cdr3_aa: CASSFGQGVTGELFF
cdr3_nt: TGTGCCAGCAGCTTTGGACAGGGCGTAACCGGGGAGCTGTTTTTT